These T cell receptor beta chains were read from a single sample in a study of a mutant IDH1 vaccine in newly diagnosed glioma. These TCRs are of unknown antigen specificity. TCRdb keeps only in-frame clones here, not all; method: immunoSEQ multiplex PCR. The repertoire holds about 60,000 clones, with more than 80% as singletons. Specimen: PBMCs, collected from a glioma patient whose treatment included an IDH1 peptide vaccine. These receptors came from a man aged 35-49 years with glioma. Both conserved end residues are part of each CDR3. D genes are given only for firm matches. Some rows have no size entry. The others give once, few or many, or a class for an expanded clone.

CDR3	DNA	J	length	D	size	V
CASSLEPGIGELFF	TGTGCCAGCAGCTTAGAACCAGGGATCGGGGAGCTGTTTTTT	TRBJ2-2	14	NA	once	TRBV11-3
CASRSGQGTVSGNTIYF	TGTGCAAGTCGCTCGGGACAGGGGACTGTCTCTGGAAACACCATATATTTT	TRBJ1-3	17	NA	once	TRBV12-2
CASSPTTGSGANVLTF	TGTGCCAGCAGCCCAACAACCGGCTCTGGGGCCAACGTCCTGACTTTC	TRBJ2-6	16	NA	once	TRBV5-6
CASRRKRTDQETQYF	TGTGCCAGCAGGCGAAAGAGGACCGACCAAGAGACCCAGTACTTC	TRBJ2-5	15	NA	NA	TRBV6-5
CSAPGPLLFF	TGCAGTGCGCCGGGACCCCTTTTATTCTTC	TRBJ2-1	10	NA	NA	TRBV20-1
CAIKLAGLDTQYF	TGTGCCATCAAACTAGCGGGATTAGATACGCAGTATTTT	TRBJ2-3	13	TRBD2	NA	TRBV10-3
CAWSAGTGAWETQYF	TGTGCCTGGAGTGCCGGGACAGGGGCTTGGGAGACCCAGTACTTC	TRBJ2-5	15	TRBD1	NA	TRBV30
CAIRGLAGVGEQFF	TGTGCCATCAGAGGACTAGCGGGAGTTGGTGAGCAGTTCTTC	TRBJ2-1	14	TRBD2	NA	TRBV10-3
CASSVGQGWNYGYTF	TGTGCCAGCAGCGTAGGACAGGGGTGGAACTATGGCTACACCTTC	TRBJ1-2	15	TRBD1	NA	TRBV9
CASSLLEGAGGYTF	TGTGCCAGCAGTTTATTGGAGGGGGCGGGGGGCTACACCTTC	TRBJ1-2	14	TRBD1	once	TRBV27
CASSEATAGGPKTKTQYF	TGTGCCAGCAGTGAAGCCACAGCGGGGGGGCCGAAGACAAAGACCCAGTACTTC	TRBJ2-5	18	TRBD2	NA	TRBV6-1
CASSEQEGTEAFF	TGTGCCAGCAGTGAACAGGAGGGCACTGAAGCTTTCTTT	TRBJ1-1	13	NA	NA	TRBV6-4
CASNPEGAKNIQYF	TGTGCCAGCAACCCGGAGGGGGCCAAAAACATTCAGTACTTC	TRBJ2-4	14	NA	NA	TRBV11-2
CASSWTMSFTDTQYF	TGTGCCAGCAGCTGGACTATGTCTTTCACAGATACGCAGTATTTT	TRBJ2-3	15	NA	many	TRBV7-2
CASSYGTASNQPQHF	TGTGCCAGCAGTTACGGGACAGCCAGCAATCAGCCCCAGCATTTT	TRBJ1-5	15	TRBD1	NA	TRBV28
CASSLVQGDTEAFF	TGTGCCAGCAGCTTAGTACAGGGTGATACTGAAGCTTTCTTT	TRBJ1-1	14	NA	once	TRBV13
CASTRVHEQYF	TGTGCCAGCACGAGAGTCCACGAGCAGTACTTC	TRBJ2-7	11	NA	NA	TRBV6-1
CASSLGTGNEQFF	TGTGCCAGCAGCTTAGGAACAGGGAATGAGCAGTTCTTC	TRBJ2-1	13	NA	NA	TRBV13
CASSQWGTGVTYNEQFF	TGTGCCAGCAGCCAATGGGGGACAGGCGTTACCTACAATGAGCAGTTCTTC	TRBJ2-1	17	TRBD1	NA	TRBV4-2
CSVGGGNEKLFF	TGCAGCGTTGGTGGAGGGAATGAAAAACTGTTTTTT	TRBJ1-4	12	NA	few	TRBV29-1
CASSLASSTDTQYF	TGCGCCAGCAGCTTAGCGTCTAGCACAGATACGCAGTATTTT	TRBJ2-3	14	NA	NA	TRBV5-1
CASGWDEQYF	TGTGCTAGTGGTTGGGACGAGCAGTACTTC	TRBJ2-7	10	NA	once	TRBV12-5
CASSSGTGPNTGELFF	TGCGCCAGCAGTTCTGGGACAGGACCGAACACCGGGGAGCTGTTTTTT	TRBJ2-2	16	TRBD1	NA	TRBV5-1
CASSWAGGRTDTQYF	TGCGCCAGCAGCTGGGCGGGGGGCCGCACAGATACGCAGTATTTT	TRBJ2-3	15	TRBD2	NA	TRBV5-1
CASSKSSLLTSGRQDVTQYF	TGTGCCAGCAGCAAGAGTTCCCTCCTGACTAGCGGGAGGCAGGATGTGACGCAGTATTTT	TRBJ2-3	20	TRBD2	NA	TRBV13
CAISDGGNEQFF	TGTGCCATCAGTGATGGGGGCAATGAGCAGTTCTTC	TRBJ2-1	12	NA	NA	TRBV10-3
CASSQEGGGGYNEQFF	TGCGCCAGCAGCCAAGAAGGCGGGGGAGGATACAATGAGCAGTTCTTC	TRBJ2-1	16	TRBD2	once	TRBV4-3
CASSLGAGVGYEQYF	TGTGCCAGCAGCTTAGGGGCGGGAGTGGGCTACGAGCAGTACTTC	TRBJ2-7	15	TRBD2	NA	TRBV13
CASSLAGGPVYEQYF	TGCGCCAGCAGCTTGGCAGGGGGGCCAGTCTACGAGCAGTACTTC	TRBJ2-7	15	NA	once	TRBV5-1
CASSMGTVSYEQYF	TGTGCCAGCAGCATGGGGACAGTCTCCTACGAGCAGTACTTC	TRBJ2-7	14	TRBD1	NA	TRBV16
CASSYTPQYSQVIQYF	TGTGCCAGCAGTTACACCCCACAGTATAGCCAGGTCATTCAGTACTTC	TRBJ2-4	16	NA	NA	TRBV6-5
CASRDRVAQETQYF	TGTGCCAGCAGGGACAGGGTAGCCCAAGAGACCCAGTACTTC	TRBJ2-5	14	TRBD1	NA	TRBV6-6
CASSSSIRGDYGYTF	TGTGCCAGCAGCTCGTCGATCCGGGGGGACTATGGCTACACCTTC	TRBJ1-2	15	NA	NA	TRBV11-2